This T cell receptor beta chain appears in the sequencing data of a study of blood T cells in healthy people across ages. Regarding the study as a whole: It was held that diversity estimates obtained from one million T cells represented underestimates.

Donors gave 8.5 to 10 milliliters of peripheral blood apiece. Isolation recovered at least 7 million PBMCs from every sample. Regarding this clonotype: Its cognate antigen is unknown.

Trimming cost V 2 bases and J 1 base; bases outside gene matches: 5. CDR3 length equals 15 residues. Germline CDR1 SGDLS, CDR2 YYNGEE. Sample-barcoded 5' priming and a J-beta primer mix drove a second PCR of roughly 6 to 12 cycles. From each sample, at least 2.5 million paired-end reads containing CDR3 were obtained. TCRdb re-analysed the 5' RACE reads in MiXCR, keeping a single row per CDR3 protein. The sample holds approximately 800,000 distinct CDR3 sequences, around half seen once. The chain recombines TRBV9 with TRBJ1-2; 7 positions match TRBD1. The clonotype originates from a man older than 75 in good health. The sample comprised blood. CDR3 sequence (DNA): TGTGCCAGCAGCGTGACAGGGAGGGTTAACTATGGCTACACCTTC. It specifies CASSVTGRVNYGYTF.